Sequencing of this T cell receptor beta chain was carried out in a study of T cell repertoires in cytomegalovirus infection (dated by TCRdb to about 2019). Concerning the study at large: The peptide stimulations were aimed at well-studied HLA-B-restricted epitopes as well as recently identified HLA-C-restricted CMV epitopes, whose presentation resists viral immunomodulation. Donor HLA type was relevant to the analysis, as public TCR beta signatures indicated carriage of CMV infection together with the matching HLA type.

General findings and caveats noted by the study authors: The ex vivo response was dominated by HLA-C-restricted CMV-specific TCR beta clonotypes, and the single most frequent clonotype in two of eight donors was supplied by these HLA-C-restricted clonotypes. In both this cohort and an independent cohort of more than 350 donors, the cumulative frequency of public TCR beta family members distinguished carriers of CMV infection plus the relevant HLA type.

Interpreted using the paper, the treatment or condition label stands for: in vitro stimulation with specific CMV peptide epitopes to enrich CMV-specific T cells. Trimming removed 3 bases from V and 7 bases from J, leaving 7 bases between the germline ends. Its CDR3 holds 12 amino acids, cysteine through phenylalanine. The DNA shown is the 36-base CDR3, in frame from base 1. Based on the germline V gene, the CDR1 and CDR2 sequences are LGHNT and FRNRAP. Sequencer: Illumina HiSeq 1500. Through fastp at Q25 and MiXCR, TCRdb rebuilt clones from the public reads, retaining in-frame beta chains. Every entry covers one CDR3 protein and lists the most common genes and DNA from its rows. In this sample the table shows about 920,000 distinct CDR3 sequences, approximately 31% of which occur a single time. 11% to 15% of the sample rests with the top ten. Turning to this clonotype: Its antigen is currently not known. Base qualities are not provided; no much larger clone lies one nucleotide away.

The origin of this receptor is a human donor in good health (CMV status not recorded). Some clones in this sample may be carry-over from other donors' samples. The chain is encoded by TRBV12-5 joined to TRBJ1-5; the D gene lacks a confident call. The starting material was cultured CD8+ T cells from PBMCs, obtained from culture after CMV antigen stimulation. The CDR3 region reads CASGLFGQPQHF. The DNA sequence follows: TGTGCTAGTGGTTTATTCGGGCAGCCCCAGCATTTT. Beyond the CDR3, the reference TRBV12-5 and TRBJ1-5 genes provide the residues; the full variable domain reads: DARVTQTPRHKVTEMGQEVTMRCQPILGHNTVFWYRQTMMQGLELLAYFRNRAPLDDSGMPKDRFSAEMPDATLATLKIQPSEPRDSAVYFCASGLFGQPQHFGDGTRLSIL.